What follows are 10 T cell receptor beta chains derived from one specimen sequenced in a study of cytotoxic CD8 clonotypes in ibrutinib-treated CLL. The table came from immunoSEQ multiplex PCR; TCRdb's copy has only in-frame clones and leaves some out. The sample has around 310,000 clones, more than 65% seen once. This specimen was PBMCs, taken before ibrutinib treatment. The receptors derive from a human donor with chronic lymphocytic leukemia.

This clone was counted between two and nine times. The chain uses TRBV19 and TRBJ2-1; 10 bases fit TRBD2. With 9 bases clipped from V and 4 bases from J, the junction kept 18 bases outside the gene matches. The CDR3 contains 18 residues. Germline V CDR1 and CDR2: LNHDA, SQIVND (reference sequence). This CDR3 reads CASLGASGSNPTYNEQFF. The CDR3 DNA sequence: TGTGCCAGCCTCGGGGCTAGCGGGAGCAATCCTACTTACAATGAGCAGTTCTTC.

The V call is TRBV28, the J call TRBJ1-1, with D tentatively TRBD1 (5 bases). Trimming removed 8 bases from V and 5 bases from J, with 12 bases in between. This CDR3 has 12 amino acids. Looked up from germline, CDR1 is MDHEN and CDR2 is SYDVKM. The CDR3 sequence: CASGLRGTEAFF. Written as DNA, the CDR3 is TGTGCCAGCGGCCTACGGGGGACTGAAGCTTTCTTT.

The chain recombines TRBV19 with TRBJ1-1; D is uncertain. Germline V gene data show CDR1 as LNHDA and CDR2 as SQIVND (reference sequence). V was shortened by 7 bases and J by 5 bases, with 14 bases between the two germline ends. The CDR3 consists of 13 residues. CDR3 sequence: CASIRLGGTEAFF. The DNA of the CDR3 is TGTGCCAGTATTCGCTTGGGAGGAACTGAAGCTTTCTTT.

The rearrangement links TRBV7-3 to TRBJ2-3; unclear D gene. The CDR3 length is 14 residues. V lost 0 bases and J lost 0, with 4 bases in between. Germline assignment: CDR1 SGHTA and CDR2 FQGTGA. The chain's CDR3 is CASSLTSSTDTQYF. For the CDR3, the DNA is TGTGCCAGCAGCTTAACGTCTAGCACAGATACGCAGTATTTT. Together with reference TRBV7-3 and TRBJ2-3, the CDR3 gives the full variable domain: GAGVSQTPSNKVTEKGKYVELRCDPISGHTALYWYRQSLGQGPEFLIYFQGTGAADDSGLPNDRFFAVRPEGSVSTLKIQRTERGDSAVYLCASSLTSSTDTQYFGPGTRLTVL.

This clone was picked up one time. J is TRBJ2-3 and V is TRBV6-5; TRBD2 might be the D (5 bases). The germline V gene has CDR1 MNHEY and CDR2 SVGAGI. The CDR3 is 15 residues long. V lost 2 bases and J lost 0, with 9 bases in between. CDR3: CASSYQGLSTDTQYF. In nucleotides, the CDR3 is TGTGCCAGCAGTTACCAAGGACTGAGCACAGATACGCAGTATTTT.

A remark on this clone: The junction and the germline gene differ at one end; a read error may be behind it. The chain has TRBV30 and TRBJ2-3; TRBD2 is a possible D gene (7 bases). Per the germline V gene, CDR1 is GTSNPN and CDR2 is SVGIG (reference sequence). This CDR3 region has 12 residues. This chain's CDR3 is CACSGGADTQYF. The CDR3 DNA sequence: TGTGCCTGCAGTGGGGGGGCCGATACGCAGTATTTT.

CDR3 residues: CASRSSGREYEQYF. The CDR3 nucleotides read TGTGCCAGCAGGAGTAGCGGGAGGGAGTACGAGCAGTACTTC. The chain has TRBV7-8 and TRBJ2-7, with 11 bases identical to TRBD2. Germline CDR1 is SGHVS and CDR2 is FQNEAQ. The CDR3 is 14 residues long. The V and J ends lost 6 bases and 4 bases, in that order; junction bases with no gene match: 5.

The J gene is TRBJ2-2, the V gene TRBV7-3; D uncertain. Germline lookup yields CDR1 SGHTA and CDR2 FQGTGA. This CDR3 comprises 14 residues. V lost 2 bases and J 1 base, leaving 5 bases between the germline ends. The CDR3 nucleotides read TGTGCCAGCAGCTTAGCGTTGAACACCGGGGAGCTGTTTTTT. Protein sequence: CASSLALNTGELFF.

V is TRBV5-4 and J is TRBJ2-1; D might be TRBD2 (5 bases). Germline-derived CDR1 and CDR2 are SGHNT and YYREEE (reference sequence). Trimming shortened V by 0 bases and J by 7 bases, and 17 bases separated the two germline ends. This CDR3 is 16 amino acids long. In DNA form, the CDR3 reads TGTGCCAGCAGCTTGGACGGGATTCAAATAGTTAATGAGCAGTTCTTC. It translates to CASSLDGIQIVNEQFF.

The chain joins TRBV19 to TRBJ1-1; TRBD1 matches 7 bases. The CDR3 covers 15 residues. Germline CDR1 and CDR2: LNHDA and SQIVND (reference sequence). With V trimmed by 4 bases and J by 6 bases, 11 bases remained unmatched. The CDR3 spells CASSRQGQPNPEAFF. CDR3 DNA: TGTGCCAGTAGTAGGCAGGGACAGCCCAATCCTGAAGCTTTCTTT.